The 26 T cell receptor beta chains below all came from one sample that was sequenced in a study of molecular identifiers for immune sequencing clone quantification. Using its own MiXCR run on the PCR reads, TCRdb lists one record per CDR3 protein. Among under 650,000 distinct CDR3 sequences, about 20% were seen once, and the ten largest hold roughly 0.83%. Sequencing was performed on naive CD8+ T cells from blood, with Jurkat cell RNA spiked in. Specified subset: FACS-sorted CD8+CD4-CCR7+CD45RA+ naive T cells. The receptors here all came from a human donor in good health. Some libraries in this study had Jurkat cell RNA spiked in.

At least ten counts were recorded for this clonotype. DNA for the CDR3: TGTGCCAGCAGTGACAGGGAATCCTATAATTCACCCCTCCACTTT. Amino acids: CASSDRESYNSPLHF. V usage is TRBV25-1 and J usage is TRBJ1-6, with a tentative D call TRBD1 (5 bases). The V gene lost 3 bases and the J gene lost 1 base, with 7 bases spanning the gap. This CDR3 has 15 amino acids. In germline, CDR1 is MGHDK, CDR2 SYGVNS.

This clonotype was recorded many times. V and J are TRBV20-1 and TRBJ2-7, with D possibly being TRBD2 (6 bases). The CDR3 extends over 15 amino acids. V lost 5 bases and J 0 bases, leaving 17 bases between the germline ends. Germline-derived CDR1 and CDR2 are DFQATT and SNEGSKA (reference sequence). The CDR3 DNA is TGCAGTGCTGTCCTACGGGAGACAGTCTCCTACGAGCAGTACTTC. Protein product: CSAVLRETVSYEQYF.

The sample holds a few counts of this clonotype. The chain has TRBV20-1 and TRBJ2-5; 11 nucleotides match TRBD2. Trimming took 4 bases from V and 3 from J; bases not matched to a gene: 1. Germline values: CDR1 DFQATT, CDR2 SNEGSKA (reference sequence). The CDR3 covers 13 residues. The CDR3 is CSAKTSGEETQYF. The CDR3 nucleotides are TGCAGTGCTAAGACTAGCGGGGAAGAGACCCAGTACTTC.

This clonotype was picked up many times. This sequence joins TRBV6-2 or TRBV6-3 and TRBJ1-5; D is possibly TRBD1 (6 bases). The V and J ends lost 0 bases and 7 bases respectively, with 13 bases between them. The CDR3 runs 15 residues. Per the germline V gene, CDR1 is MNHEY and CDR2 is SVGEGT. The CDR3 loop reads CASSYSGGAGQPQHF. DNA of the CDR3: TGTGCCAGCAGTTACTCCGGGGGGGCGGGACAGCCCCAGCATTTT.

The V and J genes are TRBV6-2 or TRBV6-3 and TRBJ2-2; D remains ambiguous. Trimming cost V 6 bases and J 5 bases, with 13 bases left between them. This CDR3 region has 14 residues. Germline CDR1 MNHEY, CDR2 SVGEGT. Written as DNA, the CDR3 is TGTGCCAGCAGCATGTCGTGGGTAACCGGGGAGCTGTTTTTT. Its translation: CASSMSWVTGELFF.

In its sample, this clonotype was seen a few times. The V and J genes are TRBV4-1 and TRBJ1-1; D not certain. Germline assignment: CDR1 MGHRA and CDR2 YSYEKL. This CDR3 is built from 14 residues. V lost 3 bases to trimming and J lost 2 bases, with 10 bases between them. The CDR3 DNA follows: TGCGCCAGCAGCCATCTTTTGGGAAACACTGAAGCTTTCTTT. It codes for CASSHLLGNTEAFF.

As to this clonotype: As the CDR3 is not closed by the conserved phenylalanine or tryptophan, this likely results from a read error. The chain carries TRBV3-1 and TRBJ2-7; no firm D call. Per germline, CDR1 LGHDT and CDR2 YNNKEL (reference sequence). V was cut by 0 bases and J by 2 bases, with 5 bases left in between. The CDR3 is 13 amino acids. CDR3 in amino acids: CASSQDAPYEQYL. CDR3 nucleotides: TGTGCCAGCAGCCAAGATGCACCCTACGAGCAGTACCTC.

This rearrangement joins TRBV30 to TRBJ2-7; TRBD2 matches 8 bases. The CDR3 consists of 18 residues. CDR1 and CDR2 from the germline V gene are GTSNPN and SVGIG (reference sequence). J gave up 4 bases and V 0 bases, and 17 bases lay outside the gene matches. The chain's CDR3 is CAWSVYYPPEREYYEQYF. In DNA, the CDR3 is TGTGCCTGGAGTGTATATTATCCGCCCGAGCGGGAGTATTACGAGCAGTACTTC. Combining the CDR3 with reference TRBV30 and TRBJ2-7 gives the whole variable domain SQTIHQWPATLVQPVGSPLSLECTVEGTSNPNLYWYRQAAGRGLQLLFYSVGIGQISSEVPQNLSASRPQDRQFILSSKKLLLSDSGFYLCAWSVYYPPEREYYEQYFGPGTRLTVT.

This clonotype came up a few times. The rearrangement links TRBV7-9 to TRBJ1-6, with D possibly being TRBD1 (6 bases). The CDR3 contains 16 residues. Germline V lookup: CDR1 SEHNR, CDR2 FQNEAQ (reference sequence). V was clipped by 5 bases and J by 7 bases, with 18 bases between them. Here the CDR3 DNA reads TGTGCCAGCAGCCAGACACCACAGGGTTCCAATTCACCCCTCCACTTT. Translated, it gives CASSQTPQGSNSPLHF.

Turning to this clonotype: Given a much more abundant clone one base away, this may be a read error. V usage is TRBV3-1 and J usage is TRBJ2-2; a weak D match, TRBD2 (7 bases). Trimming shortened V by 4 bases and J by 6 bases, and 27 bases separated the two germline ends. The CDR3 is 19 residues long. Germline V gene lookup returns CDR1 LGHDT and CDR2 YNNKEL (reference sequence). The CDR3 DNA is TGTGCCAGCAGCCCCGGGGGGCAGGTGGCGAAAGAACACCCCGGGGAGCTGTTTTTT. Translated, it gives CASSPGGQVAKEHPGELFF.

This clonotype was seen ten or more times. The V and J genes are TRBV5-3 and TRBJ1-1, with 7 bases that match TRBD1. TRBV5-3 is sorted into the ORF group, with uncertain function. After removal of 8 bases from V and 5 bases from J, the junction contained 18 bases not matched to a gene. This CDR3 is 16 amino acids long. CDR3 in amino acids: CASSRFRDSPETEAFF. The DNA for the CDR3 is TGTGCCAGCAGCCGTTTCCGGGACAGTCCAGAAACTGAAGCTTTCTTT.

With respect to this clonotype: This may be a read error, as it is one base from a much larger clone. The CDR3 region is CASSPQGMETNSPLHF. CDR3 nucleotides: TGCGCCAGCAGTCCTCAGGGGATGGAGACGAATTCACCCCTCCACTTT. The chain links TRBV23-1 to TRBJ1-6; possibly TRBD1 for D (6 bases). TRBV23-1 is an ORF, and what it does is uncertain. This CDR3 spans 16 amino acids. V was cut by 4 bases and J by 7 bases, with 17 bases left in between.

This clonotype was recorded many times. The chain is built from TRBV6-7 and TRBJ1-5, with a weak D call TRBD1 (5 bases). TRBV6-7 is an ORF, with its function uncertain. This CDR3 is built from 16 residues. Trimming took off 2 bases at V and 3 bases at J, with 14 bases between the two ends. This chain's CDR3 is CASSYPQGQNNQPQHF. The CDR3 DNA is TGTGCCAGCAGTTACCCCCAGGGTCAGAACAATCAGCCCCAGCATTTT.

The chain recombines TRBV6-5 with TRBJ2-7; D might be TRBD2 (5 bases). CDR1 is MNHEY, CDR2 SVGAGI, per germline. The CDR3 loop spans 13 amino acids. Deletions cut 6 bases from V and 3 bases from J, with 12 bases between. The CDR3 loop is CASRPNGGYEQYF. CDR3 DNA sequence: TGTGCCAGCAGACCAAACGGAGGCTACGAGCAGTACTTC.

This clonotype was seen only a few times. The chain uses TRBV20-1 and TRBJ2-5, with D possibly called TRBD1 or TRBD2 (5 bases each). The CDR3 covers 16 residues. CDR1 is DFQATT and CDR2 is SNEGSKA in the germline V gene (reference sequence). V was clipped by 0 bases and J by 2 bases, with 16 bases between them. The CDR3 nucleotides are TGCAGTGCTAGAGATTGGTACGACGGGGCGCAAGAGACCCAGTACTTC. Translation gives CSARDWYDGAQETQYF.

There are many counts of this clonotype. The chain joins TRBV5-1 to TRBJ2-7; 7 bases fit TRBD2. The CDR3 sequence is 15 residues long. V trimming: 1 base; J trimming: 3 bases; junction bases outside the gene matches: 7. Germline loops: CDR1 SGHRS, CDR2 YFSETQ. The DNA of the CDR3 is TGCGCCAGCAGCTTGTCTAGCGGCAGAGGCTACGAGCAGTACTTC. Its translation is CASSLSSGRGYEQYF.

This clonotype was observed at least ten times. V is TRBV3-1 and J is TRBJ2-7; D remains unclear. The CDR3 has 13 amino acids. Germline loops: CDR1 LGHDT, CDR2 YNNKEL (reference sequence). With 3 bases removed from V and 3 bases from J, the gap between germline ends came to 9 bases. The CDR3: CASSHSGFYEQYF. The CDR3 bases are TGTGCCAGCAGCCATTCGGGTTTCTACGAGCAGTACTTC.

There are many counts of this clonotype. The rearrangement joins TRBV7-9 to TRBJ2-5, with unresolved D. Germline V CDR1 and CDR2: SEHNR, FQNEAQ (reference sequence). CDR3 length: 17 amino acids. Trimming removed 4 bases from V and 2 bases from J, with 20 bases in between. Here the CDR3 reads CASSSGPYSLDQETQYF. CDR3 DNA sequence: TGTGCCAGCAGCTCCGGACCCTATAGCTTGGATCAAGAGACCCAGTACTTC.

In its sample, this clonotype was seen many times. J is TRBJ1-1 and V is TRBV4-3; D is unclear. V lost 0 bases to trimming and J lost 1 base, with 12 bases between them. CDR1 is LGHNA, CDR2 YSLEER, per germline. The CDR3 loop spans 16 amino acids. CDR3 loop: CASSQDWFVGNTEAFF. The CDR3 DNA sequence: TGCGCCAGCAGCCAAGATTGGTTCGTAGGGAACACTGAAGCTTTCTTT.

This clonotype was observed at least ten times. V usage is TRBV5-5 and J usage is TRBJ2-7, with TRBD1 identical over 7 bases. This CDR3 comprises 16 residues. V was pared by 1 base and J by 2 bases, with 9 bases of the junction left unmatched. Germline V CDR1 and CDR2: SGHKS, YYEKEE (reference sequence). CDR3 nucleotide sequence: TGTGCCAGCAGCTTGTTTGTAGGACAGGTCGCCTACGAGCAGTACTTC. It specifies CASSLFVGQVAYEQYF.

CDR3 amino acids: CASSQVKGEYTDTQYF. The CDR3 DNA follows: TGCGCCAGCAGCCAAGTTAAGGGGGAATACACAGATACGCAGTATTTT. The chain is built from TRBV4-3 and TRBJ2-3, with D possibly being TRBD1 (6 bases). The V end was cut by 1 base, the J end by 2 bases, with 13 bases between. The CDR3 totals 16 residues. Germline V lookup: CDR1 LGHNA, CDR2 YSLEER.

This rearrangement joins TRBV6-2 or TRBV6-3 to TRBJ1-1; D is ambiguous. Germline CDR1 reads MNHEY; CDR2 reads SVGEGT. The CDR3 is 15 residues long. Deletions cut 4 bases from V and 0 bases from J, with 12 bases between. The CDR3 is CASSSSPWLNTEAFF. CDR3 nucleotide sequence: TGTGCCAGCAGTTCCTCACCCTGGTTGAACACTGAAGCTTTCTTT.

In its sample, this clonotype was seen many times. CDR3 protein: CASSMSGNGYTF. CDR3 DNA: TGTGCCAGCAGTATGTCAGGGAATGGCTACACCTTC. The J gene is TRBJ1-2, the V gene TRBV5-4, with a tentative D call TRBD1 (5 bases). This CDR3 is 12 amino acids long. CDR1 and CDR2 from the germline V gene are SGHNT and YYREEE (reference sequence). Trimming shortened V by 5 bases and J by 6 bases, and 11 bases separated the two germline ends.

This clonotype came up many times. This chain connects TRBV19 to TRBJ2-7, with a possible D match to TRBD2 (6 bases). The CDR3 is made up of 13 amino acids. Germline assignment: CDR1 LNHDA and CDR2 SQIVND (reference sequence). With 3 bases removed from V and 2 bases from J, the gap between germline ends came to 8 bases. CDR3 DNA: TGTGCCAGTAGTATCGGGGGAGCCTACGAGCAGTACTTC. Its translation is CASSIGGAYEQYF.

This clonotype was counted many times. The genes are TRBV4-1 and TRBJ2-5; tentatively, D is TRBD1 or TRBD2 (5 bases each). This CDR3 region has 16 residues. The germline CDR1 and CDR2 sequences are MGHRA and YSYEKL. The ends were cut back, 2 bases at V and 5 bases at J, with 18 bases in the middle. CDR3 sequence: CASSQKGPLASETQYF. DNA of the CDR3: TGCGCCAGCAGCCAAAAGGGACCGCTGGCGTCGGAGACCCAGTACTTC.

In its sample, this clonotype was seen many times. This rearrangement joins TRBV6-2 or TRBV6-3 to TRBJ2-7, with 7 positions matching TRBD1. Germline CDR1 MNHEY, CDR2 SVGEGT. CDR3 length: 14 amino acids. V was pared by 2 bases and J by 4 bases, with 5 bases of the junction left unmatched. The chain's CDR3 is CASSYQGGQYEQYF. In DNA form, the CDR3 reads TGTGCCAGCAGTTACCAAGGGGGACAGTACGAGCAGTACTTC.